This entry concerns a single T cell receptor (beta chain). Its antigen is still unknown. These data are taken from a study of multiple sclerosis patients with progressive multifocal leukoencephalopathy. Study conclusions and caveats: Most PML patients had lower entropy, suggesting less diverse TRB repertoires.

Time point of the sample: before natalizumab initiation. All PML patients were female, and all patients had earlier interferon beta. Before the first natalizumab infusion, T0 blood samples were taken. From germline, CDR1 is MDHEN and CDR2 SYDVKM. With 5 bases removed from V and 3 bases from J, the gap between germline ends came to 11 bases. The CDR3 sequence is 13 residues long. Synthetic inline TR CDR3 controls covering all V-J pairings were spiked into each PCR. TCRdb's copy holds only in-frame clones and misses some; the assay was immunoSEQ multiplex PCR. The table includes tens of thousands of clones, roughly 90% detected once.

V usage is TRBV28 and J usage is TRBJ2-7; D is unclear. The sample consisted of PBMCs. The receptor comes from a human donor with multiple sclerosis. CDR3 in DNA: TGTGCCAGCAGTAGTGGCCTCTACTACGAGCAGTACTTC. Translation: CASSSGLYYEQYF.